This TCR beta chain was sequenced in a study of T cells after posttransplantation cyclophosphamide. Whole-study findings and limits: After PTCy, TRB diversity resembled that of CNI/methotrexate controls. Blood and skin or GI T cell repertoires showed limited TRB overlap. Later blood repertoires were often dominated by clones from the donor CD8+ memory compartment.

Here immunoSEQ multiplex PCR was the method, and the copy in TCRdb shows in-frame clones only, minus some. Altogether tens of thousands of clones were found in the sample, and no singletons occur. This clone was detected many times. Its antigen is undetermined. This CDR3 is built from 14 residues. V was pared by 5 bases and J by 2 bases, with 4 bases of the junction left unmatched. Germline CDR1 reads SGHAT; CDR2 reads FQDESV (reference sequence). The sequenced sample was PBMCs. The TCR was taken from a man aged 50 to 60 in good health, CMV-negative, and a related stem cell transplant donor. This sequence joins TRBV11-1 and TRBJ1-1, with 8 bases fitting TRBD1. The chain's CDR3 is CASSPDRGNTEAFF. The CDR3 nucleotides are TGTGCCAGCAGCCCCGACAGGGGAAACACTGAAGCTTTCTTT.